The sequence of this TCR beta chain was determined in a study of T cell repertoires in ileal Crohn's disease (dated by TCRdb to the late 2010s). Regarding the complete study: The median duration of disease was approximately eight years, and at the time of surgery around 40% of patients were active smokers. Surgery was performed for a complication in all patients, with stricturing disease in approximately 60% and penetrating disease in approximately 40%. Running in parallel with the study was a multicentre cohort set up to find predictors of early endoscopic recurrence following ileocolonic resection. A total of some 170 mucosal samples from some 57 patients were sequenced, collected from several sites on the surgical specimen as well as at postoperative endoscopy. The TCR repertoire was analysed in 55 to 70 patients with Crohn's disease drawn from a prospective multicentre cohort. Roughly half of the patients were given postoperative therapy, with about 18 on anti-TNF agents and approximately ten on thiopurines. Endoscopic postoperative recurrence was defined by a Rutgeerts score above i0. Points the paper makes about the study in general: A significantly higher proportion of clonal expansions was observed in active smokers at surgery than in non-smokers (approximately 28% vs 17%, p=0.02). More high-frequency clones were carried by sorted CD8 T cells than by CD4 T cells, suggesting that mucosal expansions were mainly CD8. Only a subgroup of patients, of unstated size, had their mucosal CD4 and CD8 T cells sorted and sequenced. Higher percentages of high-frequency clones at the time of surgery were linked to endoscopic recurrence, and every patient with clonality above 26.8% (18/57) had recurrence.

To be eligible, patients had to be adults with ileal or ileocolonic Crohn's disease and an indication for ileocolonic resection. Whole ileal mucosal biopsies were kept frozen at -80 degrees C prior to DNA extraction. Genomic DNA was extracted from frozen whole biopsies using a TRizol-based method and was quantified with a NanoDrop 2000 spectrophotometer. As for this clone: The antigen this receptor binds is unknown. Base-call qualities are not available, and no considerably larger clone is one nucleotide away.

Roughly 550 nanograms of biopsy DNA per sample were submitted for commercial TCRB immunosequencing. A two-step, amplification bias-controlled multiplex PCR was used by Adaptive Biotechnology to amplify CDR3 regions from genomic DNA. Primers for every V and J gene segment were used in the first PCR, and barcodes and Illumina adapters were added in the second PCR. CDR3 libraries were sequenced using an Illumina instrument. In the original analysis: Vendor-provided pipelines were combined with custom analysis of raw data in R/Bioconductor under R version 3.3.0. Clonality, ranging from 0 to 1, was calculated as the inverse of the normalised Shannon entropy of all productive clones. High-frequency clones were defined as the share of the repertoire taken up by the top 100 clones, keeping only clones that passed a 95% confidence test. The Simpson index measured repertoire diversity, and the Morisita-Horn index measured overlap between samples. This immuneACCESS table, as held by TCRdb, lists in-frame sequences with V and J called but not all clones. Of the missing ones, under half trace to an unresolved V gene in checked studies; the others have no known cause. V, J and clone size are taken as reported in that table, and D and trimming were inferred from the DNA itself. This sample has 16,000 or so clones in its table, and 80% of those were observed once. Under 5% of the sample lies in the top ten.

V loses 1 base at its end and J loses 2 bases; junction bases beyond the gene matches: 13. The germline V gene provides CDR1 SGHVS and CDR2 FQNEAQ. From the cysteine through the phenylalanine, the CDR3 covers 18 amino acids. CDR3 DNA only is kept here, 54 bases in frame from base 1. The chain couples TRBV7-8 to TRBJ2-7, and 8 junctional nucleotides match TRBD1. The TCR comes from an adult with Crohn's disease. Sequenced: ileal tissue. The bases are TGTGCCAGCAGCTTAGAAACAGGGGGGAGGTTGAAGACCTACGAGCAGTACTTC. It is translated as CASSLETGGRLKTYEQYF. Beyond the CDR3, the reference TRBV7-8 and TRBJ2-7 genes provide the residues; the full variable domain reads: GAGVSQSPRYKVAKRGQDVALRCDPISGHVSLFWYQQALGQGPEFLTYFQNEAQLDKSGLPSDRFFAERPEGSVSTLKIQRTQQEDSAVYLCASSLETGGRLKTYEQYFGPGTRLTVT.